These 10 T cell receptor beta chains were sequenced from one sample in a study of persistence of HIV-infected CD4 T cells. Cells were stimulated with overlapping HIV-1 Gag 15-mer peptides. Memory cells lacking CD40L and CD69 with high CD45RO were sorted. The libraries were made with immunoSEQ version 4 in survey mode. Generated by immunoSEQ multiplex PCR, the TCRdb table keeps only in-frame clones and is missing some. The sample records about 40,000 clones, approximately 80% being singletons. No antigens are known for them. The sample was CD4+ T cells sorted from PBMCs after approximately 19-hour stimulation, taken from a patient who received antiretroviral therapy. The receptor source for this set is an adult man with HIV who was CMV-seropositive.

This chain connects TRBV28 to TRBJ2-7; D is unresolved. The V end lost 3 bases, the J end lost 5 bases, and 8 bases lay between the germline ends. Germline V lookup: CDR1 MDHEN, CDR2 SYDVKM. The CDR3 runs to 12 residues. The CDR3 coding sequence is TGTGCCAGCAGTTTGTATGGGAACGAGCAGTACTTC. Translating it yields CASSLYGNEQYF.

The genes are TRBV6-5 and TRBJ2-2; 8 nucleotides line up with TRBD2. CDR3 length: 15 amino acids. Germline CDR1 and CDR2: MNHEY and SVGAGI. V was clipped by 2 bases and J by 5 bases; unmatched bases: 4. The CDR3: CASSYSGGWTGELFF. The CDR3 DNA reads as TGTGCCAGCAGTTACAGCGGGGGTTGGACCGGGGAGCTGTTTTTT.

The rearrangement joins TRBV6-1 to TRBJ1-1; D might be TRBD1 (5 bases). Germline CDR1 reads MNHNS; CDR2 reads SASEGT. V gave up 4 bases and J gave up 3 bases, with 24 bases separating them. The CDR3 is 18 residues long. CDR3 DNA sequence: TGTGCCAGCAGTGGGATAGGACGGTGGGGTTTAGGGGACACTGAAGCTTTCTTT. It encodes CASSGIGRWGLGDTEAFF.

The genes are TRBV29-1 and TRBJ1-2; a possible D gene is TRBD1 (5 bases). This CDR3 comprises 13 residues. Looked up from germline, CDR1 is SQVTM and CDR2 is ANQGSEA. The ends were cut back, 6 bases at V and 3 bases at J, with 14 bases in the middle. The CDR3 spells CSVARDSDYGYTF. The CDR3 nucleotides read TGCAGCGTCGCCCGGGACTCTGACTATGGCTACACCTTC.

This clone was observed a single time. This chain connects TRBV5-1 to TRBJ2-5, with D possibly being TRBD2 (5 bases). Trimming took off 0 bases at V and 4 bases at J, with 19 bases between the two ends. CDR1 is SGHRS and CDR2 is YFSETQ in the germline V gene. This CDR3 spans 17 amino acids. The CDR3 sequence: CASSLAGGLANGETQYF. CDR3 nucleotides: TGCGCCAGCAGCTTGGCCGGTGGTCTAGCAAACGGAGAGACCCAGTACTTC.

The chain combines TRBV2 with TRBJ2-7, with D maybe TRBD1 (8 bases). The CDR3 totals 16 residues. Germline V gives CDR1 SNHLY, CDR2 FYNNEI. V lost 5 bases, J lost 4 bases, and 21 bases lay in between. CDR3 protein: CASSLMGGQGGYEQYF. The CDR3 region has the DNA TGTGCCAGCAGTCTTATGGGAGGACAGGGAGGGTACGAGCAGTACTTC. Variable domain in full (rest from reference TRBV2 and TRBJ2-7): EPEVTQTPSHQVTQMGQEVILRCVPISNHLYFYWYRQILGQKVEFLVSFYNNEISEKSEIFDDQFSVERPDGSNFTLKIRSTKLEDSAMYFCASSLMGGQGGYEQYFGPGTRLTVT.

The CDR3 is CASSERQVQPQHF. The CDR3 DNA reads TGTGCCAGCAGTGAACGACAGGTCCAGCCCCAGCATTTT. V and J are TRBV6-1 and TRBJ1-5, with D possibly being TRBD1 (6 bases). Trimming left V 2 bases short and J 7 bases short, with 9 bases between. From germline, CDR1 is MNHNS and CDR2 SASEGT. The CDR3 contains 13 residues.

This clone was observed a handful of times. The chain links TRBV27 to TRBJ1-2; D may be TRBD1 (5 bases). The length of the CDR3 is 14 residues. Trimming left V 3 bases short and J 3 bases short, with 11 bases between. Germline V lookup: CDR1 MNHEY, CDR2 SMNVEV (reference sequence). CDR3 region: CASSFRGLDYGYTF. As DNA, the CDR3 is TGTGCCAGCAGTTTTCGGGGCTTGGACTATGGCTACACCTTC.

The CDR3: CASTLVADHGGYTF. CDR3 sequence (DNA): TGTGCCAGCACCCTAGTCGCGGACCATGGGGGCTACACCTTC. V usage is TRBV6-5 and J usage is TRBJ1-2, with no clear D. The V end lost 7 bases, the J end lost 8 bases, and 20 bases lay between the germline ends. Germline values: CDR1 MNHEY, CDR2 SVGAGI. This CDR3 is 14 amino acids long.

CDR3 coding DNA: TGTGCCAGTAGTACCGACCTCCAGGGGTTTGGCTACACCTTC. This gives the protein CASSTDLQGFGYTF. V usage is TRBV19 and J usage is TRBJ1-2, with D perhaps TRBD1 (6 bases). CDR1 LNHDA and CDR2 SQIVND come from the germline V gene (reference sequence). The CDR3 is made up of 14 amino acids. The V end was cut by 4 bases, the J end by 7 bases, with 16 bases between.